This paragraph reports one T cell receptor beta chain. Its antigen is not known. Samples came from healthy bone marrow donors. The CDR3 has 13 amino acids. CDR1 and CDR2 (germline): SGHTA, FQGNSA. V was pared by 5 bases and J by 10 bases, with 12 bases between. The record originates from a study of cytomegalovirus exposure and HLA in healthy donors. PCR used 60 Vbeta primers and 13 Jbeta primers. Only in-frame clones appear in the TCRdb table, and some are missing; sequencing was by immunoSEQ multiplex PCR. There are around 180,000 clones in the sample; under 90% occur only once, and around 4.9% lies in the top ten. Study-wide points: DRB1 had the most TCR associations and HLA-C the fewest, a later analysis found, with rates varying by HLA locus. Some highly shared sequence variants likely arose as a pipeline artifact. A few V segments could not be told apart, such as TRBV6-2 and TRBV6-3, and were left out.

The TCR was taken from a man aged 18 to 29 in good health and CMV-seronegative. The J gene is TRBJ1-6, the V gene TRBV7-2; D not certain. The sample taken for sequencing was PBMCs. The CDR3 region has the DNA TGTGCCAGCAGCGGTACCAATGGCTCACCCCTCCACTTT. Translation gives CASSGTNGSPLHF. Full variable domain (rest looked up from reference TRBV7-2 and TRBJ1-6): GAGVSQSPSNKVTEKGKDVELRCDPISGHTALYWYRQSLGQGLEFLIYFQGNSAPDKSGLPSDRFSAERTGGSVSTLTIQRTQQEDSAVYLCASSGTNGSPLHFGNGTRLTVT.